The following is a T cell receptor (beta chain) sequence with its context. Its antigen is currently unknown. The CDR3 totals 14 residues. In germline, CDR1 is SGHTA, CDR2 FQGNSA. The junction had 7 bases not matched to a gene; V was cut back by 2 bases and J by 7 bases. A multiplex PCR was run with 60 Vbeta primers and 13 Jbeta primers. Sequencing was performed with immunoSEQ multiplex PCR; in TCRdb, only in-frame clones are kept and a portion is missing. The sample comprises over 150,000 clones, approximately 78% of which are singletons, and 5.5% to 7.5% rests with the top ten. The record originates from a study of cytomegalovirus exposure and HLA in healthy donors. Study overall: A previous analysis identified approximately 120 million unique TCR beta sequences derived from approximately 190 million T cells.

Overall study findings and caveats: Researchers reported in a later analysis that a missense DCLRE1C variant was tied to TCR beta V- and J-gene trimming. Rare TCR sequences dominated, though some public TCRs recurred in many donors. Another analysis was done later, and it associated fewer than 20,000 TCR beta sequences with HLA alleles at 0.05 false discovery rate.

The source material was PBMCs. The sequence came from a woman aged 45-65 years in good health and CMV-seropositive. The rearrangement uses TRBV7-2 and TRBJ2-5, with 7 nucleotides matching TRBD2. The CDR3 spells CASSLWQSGVTQYF. CDR3 coding DNA: TGTGCCAGCAGCTTATGGCAAAGCGGGGTGACCCAGTACTTC.